The rows below give T cell receptor beta chains drawn from one sample of a study of blood T cell repertoires in COVID-19. Assay used: immunoSEQ multiplex PCR; TCRdb lists only in-frame clones, some missing. The repertoire holds roughly 340,000 clones, with approximately 88% as singletons. Sequencing input: peripheral blood. The receptor set was obtained from a woman in her twenties or thirties with COVID-19, enrolled during active disease. Each CDR3 is given with its conserved first and last residue. D genes are given only for firm matches. The listing skips clone size in some rows; elsewhere it reads once, few, many or a size class.

TRBJ1-4 | - | - | TRBV6-2/TRBV6-3 | CASNPGGSTNEKLFF | TGTGCCAGCAACCCCGGGGGGTCAACTAATGAAAAACTGTTTTTT
TRBJ1-2 | - | - | TRBV18 | CASSQQGSGYTF | TGTGCCAGCTCACAGCAGGGCTCTGGCTACACCTTC
TRBJ2-5 | - | - | TRBV11-3 | CASSLDGSRGWETQYF | TGTGCCAGCAGCTTAGATGGTAGCAGGGGATGGGAGACCCAGTACTTC
TRBJ2-5 | - | - | TRBV11-3 | CASSLDLEPLETQYF | TGTGCCAGCAGCTTAGATCTGGAGCCCCTAGAGACCCAGTACTTC
TRBJ2-2 | - | TRBD2 | TRBV7-2 | CASSLARLAGGYAGELFF | TGTGCCAGCAGCTTAGCCCGACTAGCGGGAGGGTACGCCGGGGAGCTGTTTTTT
TRBJ2-2 | - | - | TRBV6-4 | CASRRGTNTGELFF | TGTGCCAGCAGAAGGGGGACGAACACCGGGGAGCTGTTTTTT
TRBJ1-5 | once | TRBD1 | TRBV30 | CAWSATGGFQPQHF | TGTGCCTGGAGTGCAACAGGGGGCTTTCAGCCCCAGCATTTT
TRBJ2-7 | - | - | TRBV5-1 | CASSYDSPYEQYF | TGCGCCAGCAGCTACGACAGTCCCTACGAGCAGTACTTC
TRBJ2-2 | few | - | TRBV4-1 | CASSLERAGELFF | TGCGCCAGCAGCCTTGAGCGGGCCGGGGAGCTGTTTTTT
TRBJ2-1 | - | - | TRBV7-8 | CASSPFNEQFF | TGTGCCAGCAGCCCCTTCAATGAGCAGTTCTTC
TRBJ2-6 | - | - | TRBV5-4 | CASSLGLSGANVLTF | TGTGCCAGCAGCTTGGGTCTCTCTGGGGCCAACGTCCTGACTTTC
TRBJ1-2 | - | TRBD1 | TRBV11-3 | CASSKQGQQYGYTF | TGTGCCAGCAGCAAACAGGGACAGCAGTATGGCTACACCTTC
TRBJ1-6 | - | - | TRBV7-9 | CASSFSAELHF | TGTGCCAGCAGCTTTAGCGCAGAGCTCCACTTT
TRBJ2-3 | - | - | TRBV5-8 | CASSLLAASDTQYF | TGTGCCAGCAGCTTGCTCGCGGCTTCAGATACGCAGTATTTT
TRBJ2-2 | - | TRBD2 | TRBV10-3 | CAISRLAGVPGELFF | TGTGCCATCAGTCGACTAGCGGGGGTCCCAGGGGAGCTGTTTTTT
TRBJ1-5 | - | - | TRBV6-2/TRBV6-3 | CASSYSTAGVQPQHF | TGTGCCAGCAGTTACTCGACGGCAGGGGTTCAGCCCCAGCATTTT
TRBJ1-2 | - | - | TRBV21-1 | CASSKVVRGSGYGYTF | TGTGCCAGCAGCAAAGTAGTGAGAGGGTCGGGCTATGGCTACACCTTC
TRBJ1-1 | - | - | TRBV7-2 | CASSLGAPGAEAFF | TGTGCCAGCAGCTTAGGGGCCCCGGGGGCTGAAGCTTTCTTT
TRBJ2-7 | - | - | TRBV6-1 | CASSDDSTYEQYF | TGTGCCAGCAGTGATGACAGCACCTACGAGCAGTACTTC
TRBJ1-2 | - | - | TRBV19 | CASSMGYDVWGAF | TGTGCCAGTAGTATGGGGTACGACGTGTGGGGGGCCTTC
TRBJ2-7 | - | TRBD1 | TRBV28 | CASRPGTVYYEQYF | TGTGCCAGCAGACCCGGGACAGTTTACTACGAGCAGTACTTC
TRBJ1-2 | - | - | TRBV5-6 | CASSLGRSHGYTF | TGTGCCAGCAGCTTGGGACGGAGCCATGGCTACACCTTC
TRBJ2-1 | - | - | TRBV9 | CASSVAPQGPRDEQFF | TGTGCCAGCAGCGTAGCCCCCCAGGGGCCTAGGGATGAGCAGTTCTTC
TRBJ2-2 | once | TRBD2 | TRBV5-1 | CATAWVTSHTGELFF | TGCGCCACCGCTTGGGTGACTAGCCACACCGGGGAGCTGTTTTTT
TRBJ1-2 | few | - | TRBV28 | CASSRWRGGANYGYTF | TGTGCCAGCAGCCGATGGCGGGGGGGCGCTAACTATGGCTACACCTTC
TRBJ2-5 | - | TRBD2 | TRBV7-8 | CASSLDPTGTSGYQETQYF | TGTGCCAGCAGCTTAGACCCAACCGGGACTAGCGGGTACCAAGAGACCCAGTACTTC
TRBJ2-1 | - | TRBD2 | TRBV11-3 | CASSQGPSSGRRNEQFF | TGTGCCAGCAGTCAGGGCCCCTCTAGCGGGAGGCGGAATGAGCAGTTCTTC
TRBJ1-2 | - | TRBD1 | TRBV7-9 | CASSSTGFNGYTF | TGTGCCAGCAGCTCGACAGGGTTTAATGGCTACACCTTC
TRBJ1-2 | - | - | TRBV4-3 | CASSQESRVYGYTF | TGCGCCAGCAGCCAAGAAAGCAGGGTCTATGGCTACACCTTC
TRBJ2-2 | - | - | TRBV28 | CASSRTGNGELFF | TGTGCCAGCAGTCGTACAGGGAACGGGGAGCTGTTTTTT
TRBJ1-2 | - | - | TRBV2 | CASSPDSTNYGYTF | TGTGCCAGCTCGCCGGACAGTACTAACTATGGCTACACCTTC
TRBJ1-2 | - | - | TRBV5-1 | CASSPSPSVGGYTF | TGCGCCAGCAGCCCGTCCCCATCCGTCGGGGGCTACACCTTC
TRBJ1-2 | - | TRBD1 | TRBV18 | CASSSDRVANYGYTF | TGTGCCAGCTCATCGGACAGGGTCGCTAACTATGGCTACACCTTC
TRBJ2-3 | - | - | TRBV25-1 | CASSESERNTQYF | TGTGCCAGCAGTGAATCCGAGAGGAATACGCAGTATTTT
TRBJ1-2 | - | - | TRBV2 | CASTPTNGVNYGYTF | TGTGCCAGCACGCCGACAAATGGCGTCAACTATGGCTACACCTTC
TRBJ2-2 | - | - | TRBV11-3 | CASSSRGPNTGELFF | TGTGCCAGCAGCTCGAGAGGTCCGAACACCGGGGAGCTGTTTTTT
TRBJ2-3 | - | TRBD2 | TRBV5-1 | CASRSGTSETDTQYF | TGCGCCAGCAGATCCGGGACTAGCGAGACAGATACGCAGTATTTT
TRBJ2-1 | - | - | TRBV7-2 | CASSSDPGISREQFF | TGTGCCAGCAGCTCCGACCCCGGCATTTCTAGGGAGCAGTTCTTC
TRBJ2-3 | - | TRBD2 | TRBV28 | CASSRVRGGGAVDTQYF | TGTGCCAGCAGCCGTGTCCGGGGCGGGGGGGCGGTAGATACGCAGTATTTT
TRBJ2-3 | - | - | TRBV19 | CASSIRGAQSDTQYF | TGTGCCAGTAGTATTCGGGGGGCGCAGTCAGATACGCAGTATTTT
TRBJ2-3 | - | - | TRBV18 | CASSPRGPPTDTQYF | TGTGCCAGCTCACCACGAGGTCCCCCCACAGATACGCAGTATTTT
TRBJ2-2 | - | - | TRBV10-3 | CAISVRGTNTGELFF | TGTGCCATCAGTGTCAGGGGAACGAACACCGGGGAGCTGTTTTTT
TRBJ2-7 | - | TRBD2 | TRBV3-1/TRBV3-2 | CASSQDSGGVYEQYF | TGTGCCAGCAGCCAAGACAGCGGGGGGGTCTACGAGCAGTACTTC
TRBJ1-6 | - | - | TRBV5-6 | CASSLNRVSPLHF | TGTGCCAGCAGCTTGAACAGGGTTTCACCCCTCCACTTT
TRBJ2-7 | - | - | TRBV5-1 | CASSFTTAYEQYF | TGCGCCAGCAGCTTCACGACAGCTTACGAGCAGTACTTC